The next 29 T cell receptor beta chains were all read from a single sample in a study of T cell responses to AZD1222 COVID-19 vaccine. Profiling relied on immunoSEQ multiplex PCR, and the TCRdb table lists in-frame clones only, not all of them. The table records some 120,000 clones, roughly nine tenths of them present only once. This specimen consisted of peripheral blood, obtained on day 0 of AZD1222 vaccination. Receptor source: an adult in good health.

The V and J genes are TRBV5-1 and TRBJ1-3; D may be TRBD1 (5 bases). The CDR3 runs to 14 residues. Trimming removed 4 bases from V and 4 bases from J, with 12 bases in between. Looked up from germline, CDR1 is SGHRS and CDR2 is YFSETQ. The CDR3: CASSGGTIGNTIYF. The CDR3, as DNA: TGCGCCAGCAGCGGCGGGACGATCGGAAACACCATATATTTT.

The chain joins TRBV3-1 (or the pseudogene TRBV3-2) to TRBJ1-4, with D perhaps TRBD1 (6 bases). The V end lost 3 bases, the J end lost 7 bases, and 12 bases lay between the germline ends. Germline V gene data show CDR1 as LGHDT and CDR2 as YNNKEL (reference sequence). The CDR3 has 14 amino acids. CDR3 amino acids: CASSHRGWGEKLFF. The CDR3 DNA sequence: TGTGCCAGCAGCCACAGGGGTTGGGGTGAAAAACTGTTTTTT.

The gene calls are TRBV30 and TRBJ1-2; 7 bases are shared with TRBD1. The CDR3 extends over 12 amino acids. J lost 7 bases, V lost 0 bases, and 2 bases had no gene match. The germline V gene has CDR1 GTSNPN and CDR2 SVGIG (reference sequence). CDR3 residues: CAWSVPGGGYTF. CDR3 DNA sequence: TGTGCCTGGAGTGTACCAGGGGGTGGCTACACCTTC.

The rearrangement links TRBV7-9 to TRBJ1-2, with 9 bases that match TRBD1. Germline trimming cut 5 bases from V and 5 bases from J; bases unmatched to any gene: 6. CDR1 and CDR2 from the germline V gene are SEHNR and FQNEAQ (reference sequence). CDR3 size: 14 residues. CDR3 sequence (DNA): TGTGCCAGCAGCGAAGGACAGGGGTATTATGGCTACACCTTC. Protein sequence: CASSEGQGYYGYTF.

V usage is TRBV30 and J usage is TRBJ2-2; 7 bases align to TRBD2. This CDR3 is built from 14 residues. The germline V gene has CDR1 GTSNPN and CDR2 SVGIG (reference sequence). V gave up 4 bases and J gave up 5 bases; unmatched junction bases: 7. Written as DNA, the CDR3 is TGTGCCTGGAAGGCTAGCGGAGGTACCGGGGAGCTGTTTTTT. It yields the protein CAWKASGGTGELFF.

The chain joins TRBV11-1 to TRBJ2-7; 8 positions match TRBD2. Germline CDR1 SGHAT, CDR2 FQDESV (reference sequence). The CDR3 length is 15 residues. Trimming cost V 3 bases and J 0 bases; bases outside gene matches: 4. CDR3 loop: CASSFTSGSSYEQYF. As DNA, the CDR3 is TGTGCCAGCAGCTTTACCAGCGGGAGCTCCTACGAGCAGTACTTC.

The chain has TRBV28 and TRBJ1-6, with D perhaps TRBD1 (5 bases). CDR3 length equals 14 residues. Germline V gives CDR1 MDHEN, CDR2 SYDVKM. V lost 7 bases to trimming and J lost 5 bases, with 12 bases between them. For the CDR3, the DNA is TGTGCCAGCAATAACCAGGGAAATAATTCACCCCTCCACTTT. Translated: CASNNQGNNSPLHF.

A single count supports this clone. The J gene is TRBJ1-2, the V gene TRBV6-5, with 9 bases lining up with TRBD1. Germline CDR1 reads MNHEY; CDR2 reads SVGAGI. The CDR3 has 16 amino acids. V lost 1 base to trimming and J lost 7 bases; unmatched junction nucleotides: 10. CDR3 protein: CASSYFAGQGGGGYTF. The CDR3 coding sequence is TGTGCCAGCAGTTACTTCGCGGGACAGGGTGGGGGTGGCTACACCTTC.

V is TRBV27 and J is TRBJ2-7; D unresolved. The CDR3 contains 15 residues. V was cut by 3 bases and J by 1 base, with 13 bases left in between. Germline CDR1 is MNHEY and CDR2 is SMNVEV (reference sequence). The chain's CDR3 is CASSFTPDGSYEQYF. In DNA, the CDR3 is TGTGCCAGCAGTTTTACCCCGGACGGATCCTACGAGCAGTACTTC.

The chain combines TRBV7-9 with TRBJ1-2; a weak D match, TRBD1 (5 bases). Trimming cost V 4 bases and J 6 bases, with 18 bases left between them. Germline V gene lookup returns CDR1 SEHNR and CDR2 FQNEAQ (reference sequence). The CDR3 covers 15 residues. CDR3 sequence reads: CASSSGQVALDGYTF. DNA of the CDR3: TGTGCCAGCAGCTCAGGACAAGTCGCTCTCGATGGCTACACCTTC.

This clone has a single count. The CDR3 sequence: CASGQGFF. The CDR3 nucleotides are TGTGCCAGCGGACAGGGATTCTTC. V gene TRBV28 combines with J gene TRBJ2-1, with 8 bases aligning to TRBD1. J was trimmed by 16 bases and V by 8 bases; bases with no gene match: 1. The CDR3 has 8 amino acids. Germline V gene sequence: CDR1 MDHEN, CDR2 SYDVKM.

The chain carries TRBV6-5 and TRBJ2-7; 11 bases match TRBD2. CDR1 is MNHEY, CDR2 SVGAGI, per germline. CDR3 length: 15 amino acids. The trim removed 5 bases at V and 5 bases at J, leaving 8 bases unmatched. The chain's CDR3 is CASSTILAGEDEQYF. The CDR3 DNA sequence: TGTGCCAGCAGTACAATACTAGCGGGAGAGGACGAGCAGTACTTC.

This clone was detected once. The J gene is TRBJ2-7, the V gene TRBV28; a weak D match, TRBD1 (6 bases). Germline assignment: CDR1 MDHEN and CDR2 SYDVKM. CDR3 length: 14 residues. Between the trimmed V and J ends, which lost 6 bases and 7 bases, there was a span of 19 bases. In DNA, the CDR3 is TGTGCCAGCAGGCTGGTCGGGCCCCAGGGGGAGCAGTACTTC. Protein product: CASRLVGPQGEQYF.

This chain connects TRBV19 to TRBJ1-2; 9 bases agree with TRBD1. V lost 9 bases, J lost 2 bases, and 4 bases stayed unmatched. This CDR3 spans 13 amino acids. Germline CDR1 reads LNHDA; CDR2 reads SQIVND (reference sequence). Here the CDR3 DNA reads TGTGCCAGCCGACAGGGGGGGAACTATGGCTACACCTTC. Its protein product is CASRQGGNYGYTF.

The chain is built from TRBV18 and TRBJ1-6; D unclear. Germline CDR1 is KGHSH and CDR2 is LQKENI. V was cut by 3 bases and J by 9 bases, with 9 bases left in between. CDR3 length: 13 residues. As DNA, the CDR3 is TGTGCCAGCTCACCGGATGGCTCTTCACCCCTCCACTTT. Its protein is CASSPDGSSPLHF.

The chain is built from TRBV29-1 and TRBJ2-5, with unresolved D. In germline, CDR1 is SQVTM, CDR2 ANQGSEA. The V and J ends lost 2 bases and 3 bases respectively, with 10 bases between them. This CDR3 region has 13 residues. DNA of the CDR3: TGCAGCGTTGAACCGGCAGTTAAAGAGACCCAGTACTTC. This translates into CSVEPAVKETQYF.

The chain links TRBV6-5 to TRBJ1-1; a possible D gene is TRBD1 (5 bases). Trimming shortened V by 5 bases and J by 0 bases, and 13 bases separated the two germline ends. This CDR3 contains 15 residues. The V gene's germline CDR1 is MNHEY and CDR2 SVGAGI. CDR3 bases: TGTGCCAGCAGTAGACCGACAGAGTTGAACACTGAAGCTTTCTTT. It encodes CASSRPTELNTEAFF.

The chain employs TRBV24-1 and TRBJ1-2; 10 nucleotides align to TRBD1. CDR1 is KGHDR, CDR2 SFDVKD, per germline. The CDR3 is 16 residues long. Unmatched junction bases numbered 7, after V lost 4 bases and J lost 3 bases. This CDR3 reads CATSDRGTGADYGYTF. The CDR3 nucleotides are TGTGCCACCAGTGACCGAGGGACAGGGGCGGACTATGGCTACACCTTC.

This clone appeared a few times. The V call is TRBV28, the J call TRBJ2-7; D gene unclear. The CDR3 is made up of 12 amino acids. V was clipped by 5 bases and J by 3 bases, with 8 bases between them. CDR1 is MDHEN and CDR2 is SYDVKM in the germline V gene. CDR3 coding DNA: TGTGCCAGCAGTCTATCCCTCTACGAGCAGTACTTC. Translating gives CASSLSLYEQYF.

The chain combines TRBV30 with TRBJ1-2; D remains unclear. The CDR3 consists of 12 residues. Per the germline V gene, CDR1 is GTSNPN and CDR2 is SVGIG (reference sequence). Between the trimmed V and J ends, which lost 7 bases and 3 bases, there was a span of 12 bases. CDR3 protein: CASLPGDYGYTF. In DNA form, the CDR3 reads TGTGCCTCCCTCCCCGGGGACTATGGCTACACCTTC.

This chain links TRBV14 with TRBJ1-1; D uncertain. Germline V gene sequence: CDR1 SGHDN, CDR2 FVKESK. Trimming left V 3 bases short and J 0 bases short, with 5 bases between. CDR3 size: 13 residues. The CDR3 sequence: CASSQLLNTEAFF. The DNA for the CDR3 is TGTGCCAGCAGCCAGCTGCTGAACACTGAAGCTTTCTTT.

The V gene is TRBV21-1, the J gene TRBJ2-4. TRBV21-1 is a listed pseudogene. CDR3 length: 14 residues. CDR3 in DNA: TGTGCCAGCAGCAAGGGTCAAGCCAAAAACATTCAGTACTTC. It specifies CASSKGQAKNIQYF.

CDR3: CASGSREHNEQFF. CDR3 nucleotide sequence: TGTGCCAGCGGGAGCAGGGAACACAATGAGCAGTTCTTC. The chain uses TRBV12-3 or TRBV12-4 and TRBJ2-1; D possibly matches TRBD1 or TRBD2 (5 bases each). Trimming took off 8 bases at V and 5 bases at J, with 13 bases between the two ends. The CDR3 length is 13 residues.

The chain carries TRBV11-2 and TRBJ1-1; D gene uncertain. Germline V CDR1 and CDR2: SGHAT, FQNNGV. The CDR3 consists of 12 residues. Trimming removed 5 bases from V and 8 bases from J, with 12 bases in between. DNA of the CDR3: TGTGCCAGCAGCCCTAGCCGAGACGAAGCTTTCTTT. It yields the protein CASSPSRDEAFF.

The chain is built from TRBV27 and TRBJ1-6; D call uncertain. CDR1 and CDR2 (germline): MNHEY, SMNVEV (reference sequence). V shed 5 bases and J shed 0 bases, with 14 bases lying between them. This CDR3 spans 17 amino acids. This chain's CDR3 is CASSPRLRSSYNSPLHF. CDR3 nucleotide sequence: TGTGCCAGCAGTCCTCGTCTAAGAAGCTCCTATAATTCACCCCTCCACTTT.

The chain employs TRBV9 and TRBJ1-5; TRBD1 matches at 8 bases. This CDR3 comprises 15 residues. Per the germline V gene, CDR1 is SGDLS and CDR2 is YYNGEE. Losses at the gene ends were 2 bases for V and 1 base for J; bases not matched to a gene: 2. CDR3 protein: CASSVQGASNQPQHF. As DNA, the CDR3 is TGTGCCAGCAGCGTTCAGGGGGCGAGCAATCAGCCCCAGCATTTT.

The chain carries TRBV19 and TRBJ1-4; unclear D gene. Trimming left V 5 bases short and J 0 bases short, with 10 bases between. The germline gives CDR1 LNHDA, CDR2 SQIVND (reference sequence). CDR3 length equals 15 residues. The CDR3 region is CASSASQTTNEKLFF. The DNA for the CDR3 is TGTGCCAGTAGTGCATCACAGACAACTAATGAAAAACTGTTTTTT.

This chain connects TRBV4-1 to TRBJ2-7, with D unclear. Germline V gene sequence: CDR1 MGHRA, CDR2 YSYEKL. Trimming shortened V by 5 bases and J by 1 base, and 6 bases separated the two germline ends. This CDR3 is 12 amino acids long. The CDR3: CASSGNSYEQYF. The CDR3 nucleotides read TGCGCCAGCAGCGGAAATTCCTACGAGCAGTACTTC.

In its sample, this clone was seen once. The V call is TRBV5-4, the J call TRBJ1-4; D is ambiguous. This CDR3 is 15 amino acids long. V was clipped by 3 bases and J by 0 bases, with 9 bases between them. CDR1 SGHNT and CDR2 YYREEE come from the germline V gene (reference sequence). CDR3 sequence (DNA): TGTGCCAGCAGCTCAAACAGTGCAACTAATGAAAAACTGTTTTTT. Its protein is CASSSNSATNEKLFF.